This is a list of T cell receptor beta chains from one sample in a study of molecular identifiers for immune sequencing clone quantification. TCRdb re-called the PCR reads through MiXCR, storing one row per CDR3 protein. This sample carries 70,000 to 90,000 distinct CDR3 sequences, roughly a fifth of them seen once, and the ten largest clones take approximately 1.1%. Material: naive CD8+ T cells from blood, with Jurkat cell RNA spiked in. The receptors come from a human donor in good health. Some libraries in this study had Jurkat cell RNA spiked in. Both conserved end residues are part of each CDR3. D genes are given only for firm matches. Rows may omit the clone size; those that give it use once, few, many or a size class.

d_call j_call clone_size v_call cdr3_aa cdr3_nt
TRBD1 TRBJ1-2 few TRBV6-5 CASGTGEGYTF TGTGCCAGCGGGACAGGCGAAGGCTACACCTTC
- TRBJ2-1 few TRBV20-1 CSASDTYEQFF TGCAGTGCTAGCGACACGTATGAGCAGTTCTTC
- TRBJ2-7 few TRBV7-6 CASSEGAYYEQYF TGTGCCAGCAGCGAAGGGGCCTACTACGAGCAGTACTTC
- TRBJ2-7 many TRBV20-1 CSARYGNYEQYF TGCAGTGCTAGATACGGGAACTACGAGCAGTACTTC
TRBD2 TRBJ2-1 - TRBV20-1 CSARASGRFNEQFF TGCAGTGCTAGGGCTAGCGGGAGGTTCAATGAGCAGTTCTTC
- TRBJ1-1 many TRBV12-3/TRBV12-4 CASSRINTEAFF TGTGCCAGCAGTCGGATAAACACTGAAGCTTTCTTT
- TRBJ2-2 - TRBV4-3 CASSQVGHTGELFF TGCGCCAGCAGCCAAGTGGGGCACACCGGGGAGCTGTTTTTT
- TRBJ1-5 - TRBV7-9 CASSLEDTGKSAQHF TGTGCCAGCAGCTTAGAAGATACCGGGAAATCAGCCCAGCATTTT
- TRBJ1-1 many TRBV4-1 CASSRTPRQMQTEAFF TGCGCCAGCAGCCGCACCCCTCGGCAGATGCAGACTGAAGCTTTCTTT
- TRBJ1-2 many TRBV4-3 CASSQTVQGTRYGYTF TGCGCCAGCAGCCAGACGGTACAGGGAACTCGCTATGGCTACACCTTC
- TRBJ2-3 many TRBV11-1 CASSLSFGTPAVDTQYF TGTGCCAGCAGCTTGTCCTTCGGGACTCCAGCGGTAGATACGCAGTATTTT
- TRBJ2-7 - TRBV27 CASSLSKGYEQYF TGTGCCAGCAGTTTATCAAAGGGTTACGAGCAGTACTTC
- TRBJ1-5 - TRBV7-9 CASSLSDNNQPQHF TGTGCCAGCAGCTTAAGTGACAACAATCAGCCCCAGCATTTT
- TRBJ1-1 many TRBV4-3 CASSQVAGSNTEAFF TGCGCCAGCAGCCAAGTAGCAGGGTCGAACACTGAAGCTTTCTTT
- TRBJ2-1 few TRBV29-1 CSVEDGSSYNEQFF TGCAGCGTTGAGGACGGTAGCTCCTACAATGAGCAGTTCTTC
- TRBJ2-2 once TRBV19 CASSIVRQPPSGELFF TGTGCCAGTAGTATAGTCAGGCAACCGCCTAGCGGGGAGCTGTTTTTT
TRBD2 TRBJ2-3 few TRBV27 CASSGREDYTDTQYF TGTGCCAGCAGTGGGCGGGAGGACTACACAGATACGCAGTATTTT
- TRBJ2-7 - TRBV6-5 CASSGAGGTYEQYF TGTGCCAGCAGCGGGGCAGGGGGGACCTACGAGCAGTACTTC
TRBD1 TRBJ1-5 few TRBV28 CASSPPTGGVQPQHF TGTGCCAGCAGCCCCCCGACAGGGGGCGTCCAGCCCCAGCATTTT
- TRBJ2-7 many TRBV20-1 CSARDPDRSYEQYF TGCAGTGCTAGAGATCCGGACAGATCCTACGAGCAGTACTTC
TRBD2 TRBJ2-2 - TRBV20-1 CSTGGDTGELFF TGCAGTACTGGGGGGGACACCGGGGAGCTGTTTTTT
- TRBJ2-1 many TRBV6-2/TRBV6-3 CASSYSEGLGYNEQFF TGTGCCAGCAGTTACTCAGAGGGGCTTGGGTACAATGAGCAGTTCTTC
- TRBJ2-7 - TRBV20-1 CSARVVGLASYEQYF TGCAGTGCTAGAGTTGTGGGGCTAGCCTCCTACGAGCAGTACTTC
- TRBJ2-5 - TRBV9 CASSVGRNQETQYF TGTGCCAGCAGCGTAGGCAGAAACCAAGAGACCCAGTACTTC
- TRBJ1-5 - TRBV19 CASSHGGGGQPQHF TGTGCCAGCTCCCATGGGGGCGGGGGTCAGCCCCAGCATTTT
- TRBJ2-3 - TRBV7-3 CASSLKVSDTQYF TGTGCCAGCAGCTTAAAGGTTTCAGATACGCAGTATTTT
- TRBJ1-1 - TRBV6-5 CASSYSKGGTEAFF TGTGCCAGCAGTTACTCGAAGGGTGGCACTGAAGCTTTCTTT
- TRBJ2-3 many TRBV12-3/TRBV12-4 CASSPSVTDTQYF TGTGCCAGCAGTCCCTCCGTGACAGATACGCAGTATTTT
TRBD1 TRBJ2-7 many TRBV27 CASSALLSDRALYF TGTGCCAGCAGCGCACTACTGTCCGACAGGGCGCTGTACTTC